This T cell receptor (beta chain) was obtained from a study of shared clonotypes between healthy human individuals. About the research overall: Plates per donor: three CD4 naive, three CD4 memory, two CD8 naive, one CD8 memory.

V lost 0 bases, J lost 4 bases, and 3 bases stayed unmatched. The germline gives CDR1 LGHNA, CDR2 YSLEER. CDR3 length: 15 residues. Each PCR replicate from the sorted subsets contained about 200 ng DNA, which is about 31,000 T cell genomes. Assay: immunoSEQ multiplex PCR; the TCRdb copy retains only in-frame clones and omits some. This sample carries about 700,000 clones, approximately 90% of them seen once, and the ten largest clones take 24%. Study-wide points: Rarefaction showed that sequencing of sorted subsets was incomplete (despite large depth). Several donors shared 4.5% to 6.5% of their naive CD4 clonotypes.

Of note for this clone: Its antigen is currently unknown.

As defined, naive CD8 cells were CD45RO-negative and positively selected for CCR7, with terminally differentiated effector memory CD45RA+ cells excluded. J is TRBJ1-5 and V is TRBV4-3, with 7 bases lining up with TRBD1. The source of this sequence is a man aged 25 to 40 in good health. The specimen sequenced was naive CD8+ T cells sorted from blood. The CDR3 is CASSQETGENQPQHF. The CDR3 coding sequence is TGCGCCAGCAGCCAAGAAACAGGGGAGAATCAGCCCCAGCATTTT.